A selection of T cell receptor beta chains follows, all from one sample in a study of T cells in Graves' hyperthyroidism and ophthalmopathy. TCRdb re-analysed the multiplex PCR reads in MiXCR, keeping a single row per CDR3 protein. The repertoire holds 600,000 to 800,000 distinct CDR3 sequences, approximately 36% seen once, with around 31% in the top ten. The sample taken for sequencing was blood. These receptors were taken from a woman between 35 and 50 years old with Graves' hyperthyroidism. Both conserved end residues are part of each CDR3. The D gene is left open where the match is weak. Rows give clone size only sometimes, using once, few, many, or a class for an expanded clone.

size	V	D	J	DNA	CDR3
few	TRBV10-3	-	TRBJ1-1	TGTGCCAGCAGTGGGACACCTAGGCTGAACACTGAAGCTTTCTTT	CASSGTPRLNTEAFF
many	TRBV10-3	-	TRBJ1-5	TGTGCCATCAGTGAAGGGCGAGGGAAACATCAGCCCCAGCATTTT	CAISEGRGKHQPQHF
-	TRBV12-3/TRBV12-4	-	TRBJ1-4	TGTGCCAGCAGTTTATATGGGAATGAAAAACTGTTTTTT	CASSLYGNEKLFF
few	TRBV7-9	-	TRBJ1-1	TGTGCCAGCAGCTCCGTGGGGGGTCGGACTGAAGCTTTCTTT	CASSSVGGRTEAFF
few	TRBV5-1	-	TRBJ2-7	TGCGCCAGCAGCCGCCAGGGTTCTAGCTCCTACGAGCAGTACTTC	CASSRQGSSSYEQYF
few	TRBV7-3	TRBD1	TRBJ2-6	TGTGCCAGCAGCTTTCGGGGACAGGGACCTGGGGCCAACGTCCTGACTTTC	CASSFRGQGPGANVLTF
-	TRBV7-3	-	TRBJ1-2	TGTGCCAGCAGCTTAGGGGTAGGGCCAAACTATGGCTACACCTTC	CASSLGVGPNYGYTF
many	TRBV6-5	TRBD1	TRBJ2-7	TGTGCCAGCAGTTACCCAGGGGGCTACGAGCAGTACTTC	CASSYPGGYEQYF
many	TRBV25-1	-	TRBJ1-4	TGTGCCAGCAGGACAGGTGGAAGGACGGAACTGTTTTTT	CASRTGGRTELFF
many	TRBV29-1	-	TRBJ1-4	TGCAGCCCTGAGCTCCGGGCGCGGTGGGAAAAACTGTTTTTT	CSPELRARWEKLFF
few	TRBV25-1	-	TRBJ2-7	TGTGCCAGCAGCCCCCAAAACCCTACCTACGAGCAGTACTTC	CASSPQNPTYEQYF
-	TRBV10-3	TRBD1	TRBJ1-4	TGTGCCATCAGTAACCCGGACAGGTTAATAAGGGAAAAACTGTTTTTT	CAISNPDRLIREKLFF
-	TRBV19	-	TRBJ1-1	TGTGCCAGCTCAACCGAGGGAGGGAACACTGAAGCTTTCTTT	CASSTEGGNTEAFF
-	TRBV7-2	-	TRBJ2-3	TGTGCCAGCAGTGGCAGGGGGGAGGGGGCAGATACGCAGTATTTT	CASSGRGEGADTQYF
few	TRBV12-3/TRBV12-4	-	TRBJ2-7	TGTGCCAGCAGCCAAAGCACCTACGAGCAGTACTTC	CASSQSTYEQYF
many	TRBV7-2	TRBD1	TRBJ2-7	TGTGCCAGCAGCTTGACAGGGGGCTCAAGCGAGCAGTACTTC	CASSLTGGSSEQYF
few	TRBV6-5	-	TRBJ2-7	TGTGCCAGCAGTTACTCGGGCACGGGAAGAAACGAGCAGTACTTC	CASSYSGTGRNEQYF
-	TRBV7-8	TRBD2	TRBJ2-1	TGTGCCAGCAGCTTAACTAGCGGGAGCCACAATGAGCAGTTCTTC	CASSLTSGSHNEQFF
-	TRBV24-1	-	TRBJ2-2	TGTGCCACTACGGACGCGGACGGGGAGCTGTTTTTT	CATTDADGELFF
few	TRBV28	-	TRBJ1-1	TGTGCCAGCAGTTTGGTCAGGATGAACACTGAAGCTTTCTTT	CASSLVRMNTEAFF
few	TRBV6-5	-	TRBJ1-4	TGTGCCAGCAGATTAGGACAGATAAATGAAAAACTGTTTTTT	CASRLGQINEKLFF
many	TRBV6-5	-	TRBJ1-5	TGTGCCAGCAGGATTGACAGACGTAGCAATCAGCCCCAGCATTTT	CASRIDRRSNQPQHF
many	TRBV29-1	-	TRBJ1-2	TGCAGCGTCGATCAGGGGTCCCGAAACTATGGCTACACCTTC	CSVDQGSRNYGYTF
-	TRBV10-3	-	TRBJ2-3	TGTGCCATCTGGAGCCTAGGACAGCGCGGTACGCAGTATTTT	CAIWSLGQRGTQYF
-	TRBV6-5	-	TRBJ1-4	TGTGCCAGCAGTTACTCGAGACCTAATGAAAAACTGTTTTTT	CASSYSRPNEKLFF
many	TRBV9	TRBD2	TRBJ2-7	TGTGCCAGCAGCGGTCCGGGAGCGGGGACTGGGTCCTACGAGCAGTACTTC	CASSGPGAGTGSYEQYF
-	TRBV6-1	-	TRBJ1-1	TGTGCCAGCAGGAGCTCAGCGAACACTGAAGCTTTCTTT	CASRSSANTEAFF
-	TRBV7-9	TRBD1	TRBJ2-3	TGTGCCAGCAGTACCGGACAGGGAGCAGATACGCAGTATTTT	CASSTGQGADTQYF
-	TRBV2	-	TRBJ2-5	TGTGCCAGCAGCTTAGGCGCTCGGGAGACCCAGTACTTC	CASSLGARETQYF
-	TRBV10-3	-	TRBJ2-5	TGTGCCAGCAGTTACCGAGACAGAAACCAAGAGACCCAGTACTTC	CASSYRDRNQETQYF
few	TRBV6-6	-	TRBJ1-1	TGTGCCAGCAGAAAAGCCACAGGGCTCACTGAAGCTTTCTTT	CASRKATGLTEAFF
few	TRBV19	-	TRBJ1-2	TGTGCCAGTAGGGAGGGTTTCGACTATGGCTACACCTTC	CASREGFDYGYTF
-	TRBV29-1	TRBD1	TRBJ1-1	TGCAGCGTTGCCGACAGGGGGCTATGGACTGAAGCCTTCTTT	CSVADRGLWTEAFF
-	TRBV10-3	-	TRBJ1-1	TGTGCCATCAGTAAGGGGAGGGAAGCTTTCTTT	CAISKGREAFF
-	TRBV6-6	TRBD1	TRBJ1-5	TGTGCCAGCAGTTTGGGACAGGGTTCGGAGCCCCAGCATTTT	CASSLGQGSEPQHF
-	TRBV7-3	TRBD2	TRBJ2-7	TGTGCCAGCAGCTTAACAGGGACTAGCGGGTACTCCTACGAGCAGTACTTC	CASSLTGTSGYSYEQYF
-	TRBV14	-	TRBJ1-3	TGTGCCAGCAGCCAAGGAATTTACTCTGGAAACACCATATATTTT	CASSQGIYSGNTIYF
-	TRBV7-9	TRBD1	TRBJ1-2	TGTGCCAGCAGCTTTGACAGGGGCTACGGTGGCTACACCTTC	CASSFDRGYGGYTF
-	TRBV9	-	TRBJ2-1	TGTGCCAGCCAGGCCTCTTCCTACAATGAGCAGTTCTTC	CASQASSYNEQFF
few	TRBV24-1	-	TRBJ2-7	TGTGCCACCAGTGATTCTTCTCGCTACGAGCAGTACTTC	CATSDSSRYEQYF
few	TRBV12-3/TRBV12-4	TRBD1	TRBJ1-2	TGTGCCAGCAGTTTACCGACAGGGGGCTATGGCTACACCTTC	CASSLPTGGYGYTF
-	TRBV19	-	TRBJ2-2	TGTGCCAGTAAATGGAGTCCCACGAACACCGGGGAGCTGTTTTTT	CASKWSPTNTGELFF
many	TRBV5-4	-	TRBJ1-2	TGTGCCAGCAGCTCCGGGGACCTCTACACCTTC	CASSSGDLYTF
-	TRBV7-2	-	TRBJ1-4	TGTGCCAGCAGCGGGGGGCAGGACAATGAAAAACTGTTTTTT	CASSGGQDNEKLFF
few	TRBV4-3	-	TRBJ1-1	TGCGCCAGCAGCCAATTCGGGACGGGCAACACTGAAGCTTTCTTT	CASSQFGTGNTEAFF
-	TRBV12-3/TRBV12-4	-	TRBJ1-2	TGTGCCAGCAGTCCCGGGGGGACAACTAACTATGGCTACACCTTC	CASSPGGTTNYGYTF
-	TRBV7-3	TRBD1	TRBJ2-2	TGCGCCAGCTGTGACTCCGGGACAGGGGCGACCGGGGAGCTGTTTTTT	CASCDSGTGATGELFF
-	TRBV7-9	-	TRBJ1-1	TGTGCCAGCAGCTTGGGGGGGTCCCCTGAAGCTTTCTTT	CASSLGGSPEAFF
many	TRBV12-3/TRBV12-4	TRBD1	TRBJ1-2	TGTGCCAGCAGTCCCGCAGGGGGCTTTGGCTACACCTTC	CASSPAGGFGYTF
few	TRBV5-8	TRBD1	TRBJ1-1	TGTGCCAGCAGATTGACAGGGAGTGGCACTGAAGCTTTCTTT	CASRLTGSGTEAFF
many	TRBV14	-	TRBJ2-5	TGTGCCAGCACAGGGTCAGGGGAGACCCAGTACTTC	CASTGSGETQYF
-	TRBV5-4	TRBD1	TRBJ2-7	TGTGCCAGCAGCAGACAACAGGGGGCCCTAACCTACGAGCAGTACTTC	CASSRQQGALTYEQYF
-	TRBV4-3	-	TRBJ1-1	TGCGCCAGCAGCCAATCTCTGACGGGTAACACTGAAGCTTTCTTT	CASSQSLTGNTEAFF
-	TRBV7-2	-	TRBJ1-2	TGTGCCAGCAGCTTGTGGGGGCCAGGGAATGGCTACACCTTC	CASSLWGPGNGYTF
few	TRBV7-9	-	TRBJ2-5	TGTGCCAGCAGCCCCAATGGACAAGGGACCCAGTACTTC	CASSPNGQGTQYF
many	TRBV19	TRBD1	TRBJ1-4	TGTGCCACTGGGGACAGGGACAGTCAGGATAATGAAAAACTGTTTTTT	CATGDRDSQDNEKLFF